This record concerns one T cell receptor beta chain sequence. Its antigen is unidentified. The donors (healthy individuals) were bone marrow donors. This entry is derived from a study of cytomegalovirus exposure and HLA in healthy donors. The PCR was carried out with 60 Vbeta primers and 13 Jbeta primers. Repertoires were generated with immunoSEQ multiplex PCR, while TCRdb's copy carries only in-frame clones and drops some. The sample yields around 180,000 clones, more than 65% seen once. Study conclusions and caveats: The presence/absence work took it that sequencing depth was about the same across donors. Highest at DRB1 and lowest at HLA-C, TCR association rates differed among HLA loci in a later analysis. A list of 150 to 200 TCR beta chains associated with cytomegalovirus was given.

With V trimmed by 7 bases and J by 4 bases, 9 bases remained unmatched. In germline, CDR1 is SNHLY, CDR2 FYNNEI. The CDR3 length is 15 residues. The chain couples TRBV2 to TRBJ1-5; TRBD1 matches 8 bases. This receptor was taken from a girl aged 2 to 9 in good health and CMV-seropositive. The sequencing sample was made of PBMCs. The CDR3 DNA reads as TGTGCCAGCAATGGACAGGGAGTCCCTAATCAGCCCCAGCATTTT. Translation: CASNGQGVPNQPQHF.